Below, 28 T cell receptor beta chains from the same sample are listed, as sequenced in a study of cytotoxic CD8 clonotypes in ibrutinib-treated CLL. The assay was immunoSEQ multiplex PCR, and TCRdb's table has in-frame clones only and misses some. The sample consists of some 200,000 clones, 60% to 80% of them appearing once. Material: PBMCs, obtained after 12 months of ibrutinib treatment. These receptors were collected from a human donor with chronic lymphocytic leukemia.

This clone was picked up one time. The chain is built from TRBV5-1 and TRBJ2-7; either TRBD1 or TRBD2 may fit D (6 bases each). The germline V gene encodes CDR1 SGHRS and CDR2 YFSETQ. This CDR3 comprises 14 residues. V lost 1 base and J 7 bases, leaving 15 bases between the germline ends. CDR3 coding DNA: TGCGCCAGCAGCTTGTTCAGGGGCGCGGGGGAGCAGTACTTC. This gives the protein CASSLFRGAGEQYF. Combining the CDR3 with reference TRBV5-1 and TRBJ2-7 gives the whole variable domain KAGVTQTPRYLIKTRGQQVTLSCSPISGHRSVSWYQQTPGQGLQFLFEYFSETQRNKGNFPGRFSGRQFSNSRSEMNVSTLELGDSALYLCASSLFRGAGEQYFGPGTRLTVT.

The chain has TRBV27 and TRBJ1-2, with D possibly being TRBD1 (6 bases). CDR1 and CDR2 from the germline V gene are MNHEY and SMNVEV (reference sequence). Trimming left V 2 bases short and J 8 bases short, with 18 bases between. The CDR3 spans 15 residues. CDR3 sequence reads: CASSLLPVQGVGYTF. The CDR3 DNA sequence: TGTGCCAGCAGTTTACTCCCCGTACAGGGCGTCGGCTACACCTTC.

A few counts support this clone. The rearrangement joins TRBV18 to TRBJ1-1, with TRBD1 matching 8 bases. The CDR3 has 14 amino acids. The germline CDR1 and CDR2 sequences are KGHSH and LQKENI. The V gene end was trimmed by 4 bases and the J gene end by 5 bases; junction bases not matched to a gene: 6. The CDR3 DNA follows: TGTGCCAGCTCACTCGACAGGGGAGGAACTGAAGCTTTCTTT. This codes for CASSLDRGGTEAFF. Full variable domain (rest looked up from reference TRBV18 and TRBJ1-1): NAGVMQNPRHLVRRRGQEARLRCSPMKGHSHVYWYRQLPEEGLKFMVYLQKENIIDESGMPKERFSAEFPKEGPSILRIQQVVRGDSAAYFCASSLDRGGTEAFFGQGTRLTVV.

This clone is a singleton in its sample. The chain is built from TRBV6-1 and TRBJ2-5, with D perhaps TRBD1 (6 bases). This CDR3 comprises 13 residues. Germline-derived CDR1 and CDR2 are MNHNS and SASEGT. The V end was cut by 6 bases, the J end by 2 bases, with 10 bases between. The CDR3 DNA is TGTGCCAGCAGCAGGGGACCTCAAGAGACCCAGTACTTC. As protein: CASSRGPQETQYF.

The CDR3 spells CAWGTAQETQYF. The DNA for the CDR3 is TGTGCCTGGGGGACAGCACAAGAGACCCAGTACTTC. The chain employs TRBV30 and TRBJ2-5; TRBD1 matches at 7 bases. CDR3 length: 12 residues. Germline lookup yields CDR1 GTSNPN and CDR2 SVGIG (reference sequence). Trimming at V came to 5 bases and at J to 2 bases, leaving 2 bases not matched to a gene.

The chain employs TRBV20-1 and TRBJ2-1; D remains ambiguous. The CDR3 contains 11 residues. Germline values: CDR1 DFQATT, CDR2 SNEGSKA (reference sequence). V was shortened by 3 bases and J by 6 bases, with 6 bases between the two germline ends. In DNA form, the CDR3 reads TGCAGTGCTAGGGGCAGCAATGAGCAGTTCTTC. Amino acid sequence: CSARGSNEQFF.

The chain employs TRBV2 and TRBJ2-1, with 7 bases fitting TRBD2. J gave up 3 bases and V 2 bases, and 4 bases lay outside the gene matches. Germline V gives CDR1 SNHLY, CDR2 FYNNEI. The length of the CDR3 is 15 residues. CDR3 nucleotides: TGTGCCAGCAGTGAACCGATAGCGGGCTACAATGAGCAGTTCTTC. As protein: CASSEPIAGYNEQFF.

V and J are TRBV28 and TRBJ1-2; D is unresolved. The ends were cut back, 5 bases at V and 5 bases at J, with 21 bases in the middle. The CDR3 is 16 amino acids. Germline values: CDR1 MDHEN, CDR2 SYDVKM. The CDR3 DNA sequence: TGTGCCAGCAGTGTTCTTTTCCCTCTGAGGAGATATGGCTACACCTTC. It translates to CASSVLFPLRRYGYTF.

This chain joins TRBV5-4 and TRBJ2-3; D is possibly TRBD1 or TRBD2 (5 bases each). The CDR3 totals 14 residues. Germline V gene lookup returns CDR1 SGHNT and CDR2 YYREEE (reference sequence). V was cut by 0 bases and J by 1 base, with 6 bases left in between. This chain's CDR3 is CASSLAGRTDTQYF. The CDR3 bases are TGTGCCAGCAGCTTGGCGGGACGCACAGATACGCAGTATTTT.

A single count supports this clone. CDR3 nucleotide sequence: TGTGCCAGCAGCTTAGATTATGGTCTTTGGCGGGAGAATGAGCAGTTCTTC. It codes for CASSLDYGLWRENEQFF. The chain combines TRBV11-2 with TRBJ2-1, with TRBD2 matching 7 bases. V lost 0 bases and J lost 7; bases outside the gene matches: 12. The CDR3 has 17 amino acids. The germline V gene encodes CDR1 SGHAT and CDR2 FQNNGV.

CDR3 protein: CASSPTGSEPQHF. As DNA, the CDR3 is TGTGCCAGCTCACCGACGGGCTCGGAGCCCCAGCATTTT. V is TRBV18 and J is TRBJ1-5; D remains ambiguous. This CDR3 is built from 13 residues. Germline V gene lookup returns CDR1 KGHSH and CDR2 LQKENI. Trimming stripped 3 bases from V and 8 bases from J, with 11 bases between.

This sequence joins TRBV28 and TRBJ2-2; no reliable D call. The CDR3 is 11 residues long. Germline CDR1 and CDR2: MDHEN and SYDVKM. Trimming took 8 bases from V and 7 from J, leaving 8 bases between them. CDR3 DNA: TGTGCCAGCGGGTTCGGCGGGGAGCTGTTTTTT. This codes for CASGFGGELFF.

The chain joins TRBV6-1 to TRBJ1-3; D gene unclear. The V and J ends lost 6 bases and 1 base respectively, with 4 bases between them. CDR1 and CDR2 (germline): MNHNS, SASEGT. The CDR3 loop spans 12 amino acids. CDR3 amino acids: CASSESGNTIYF. CDR3 DNA: TGTGCCAGCAGCGAGTCTGGAAACACCATATATTTT.

The CDR3 here is CASSSKKTTTTNEKLFF. CDR3 nucleotides: TGTGCCAGCAGCTCCAAAAAAACGACAACAACTAATGAAAAACTGTTTTTT. The chain is built from TRBV11-3 and TRBJ1-4; no clear D. Germline CDR1 SGHNT, CDR2 YENEEA. This CDR3 comprises 17 residues. Trimming shortened V by 4 bases and J by 0 bases, and 15 bases separated the two germline ends.

The chain employs TRBV29-1 and TRBJ2-1, with TRBD2 identical over 8 bases. Trimming at V came to 2 bases and at J to 7 bases, leaving 10 bases not matched to a gene. Germline CDR1 and CDR2: SQVTM and ANQGSEA. This CDR3 is 15 amino acids long. The CDR3 loop reads CSVEKVTGGPNEQFF. In DNA, the CDR3 is TGCAGCGTTGAAAAGGTAACGGGGGGGCCAAATGAGCAGTTCTTC.

The chain uses TRBV5-1 and TRBJ1-2; unclear D gene. The CDR3 consists of 13 residues. CDR1 and CDR2 (germline): SGHRS, YFSETQ. V gave up 1 base and J gave up 2 bases, with 6 bases separating them. This CDR3 is CASSLNGNYGYTF. Written as DNA, the CDR3 is TGCGCCAGCAGCTTGAATGGGAACTATGGCTACACCTTC.

This clone was seen a single time. This chain uses TRBV30 with TRBJ2-7; D perhaps matches TRBD1 (6 bases). Germline V gene lookup returns CDR1 GTSNPN and CDR2 SVGIG (reference sequence). This CDR3 comprises 14 residues. Trimming removed 1 base at V and 4 bases at J, with 14 bases between. CDR3 DNA: TGTGCCTGGAGTGCCCCGGACAGACCTTACGAGCAGTACTTC. Protein: CAWSAPDRPYEQYF. Together with reference TRBV30 and TRBJ2-7, the CDR3 gives the full variable domain: SQTIHQWPATLVQPVGSPLSLECTVEGTSNPNLYWYRQAAGRGLQLLFYSVGIGQISSEVPQNLSASRPQDRQFILSSKKLLLSDSGFYLCAWSAPDRPYEQYFGPGTRLTVT.

V is TRBV19 and J is TRBJ1-1; 8 bases are shared with TRBD1. V dropped 9 bases and J dropped 3; count of bases not matched to a gene: 9. The CDR3 is made up of 14 amino acids. CDR1 and CDR2 (germline): LNHDA, SQIVND (reference sequence). In nucleotides, the CDR3 is TGTGCCAGCGCCGGACAGGGCTTGGACACTGAAGCTTTCTTT. Encoded protein: CASAGQGLDTEAFF.

The chain joins TRBV12-5 to TRBJ2-5, with D perhaps matching TRBD2 (6 bases). Germline V gene sequence: CDR1 LGHNT, CDR2 FRNRAP. Trimming stripped 7 bases from V and 7 bases from J, with 16 bases between. This CDR3 is 13 amino acids long. The CDR3 loop reads CASVPERVGTQYF. CDR3 nucleotide sequence: TGTGCTAGTGTACCTGAGCGGGTCGGGACCCAGTACTTC.

The DNA for the CDR3 is TGTGCCAGCAGCCAAGACAGGGCCTTTGGAAACACCATATATTTT. This encodes CASSQDRAFGNTIYF. V gene TRBV6-5 combines with J gene TRBJ1-3; 7 bases align to TRBD1. V dropped 6 bases and J dropped 3; count of bases not matched to a gene: 8. The CDR3 length is 15 residues. The germline V gene has CDR1 MNHEY and CDR2 SVGAGI.

CDR3 DNA sequence: TGTGCCTGGAGTGTAGGGACTAGCGGGAGATATTACAATGAGCAGTTCTTC. Its protein product is CAWSVGTSGRYYNEQFF. The chain couples TRBV30 to TRBJ2-1; 14 bases align to TRBD2. This CDR3 spans 17 amino acids. Germline CDR1 reads GTSNPN; CDR2 reads SVGIG (reference sequence). After removal of 0 bases from V and 4 bases from J, the junction contained 5 bases not matched to a gene.

This clone was observed a few times. This chain connects TRBV5-1 to TRBJ1-2; no reliable D call. Germline V gene lookup returns CDR1 SGHRS and CDR2 YFSETQ. The V gene lost 4 bases and the J gene lost 1 base, with 20 bases spanning the gap. CDR3 size: 17 residues. The CDR3 DNA reads TGCGCCAGCAGCCCTGGGAGAAGCGGCCGATTTAACTATGGCTACACCTTC. It codes for CASSPGRSGRFNYGYTF. The full variable domain, in which reference TRBV5-1 and TRBJ1-2 provide the parts outside the CDR3, is KAGVTQTPRYLIKTRGQQVTLSCSPISGHRSVSWYQQTPGQGLQFLFEYFSETQRNKGNFPGRFSGRQFSNSRSEMNVSTLELGDSALYLCASSPGRSGRFNYGYTFGSGTRLTVV.

The chain recombines TRBV5-1 with TRBJ2-1, with 13 bases aligning to TRBD2. From germline, CDR1 is SGHRS and CDR2 YFSETQ. The CDR3 is 15 residues long. V lost 4 bases to trimming and J lost 8 bases; unmatched junction nucleotides: 6. The DNA for the CDR3 is TGCGCCAGCAGCGTGAGACTAGCGGGAGGCTATGAGCAGTTCTTC. Translating it yields CASSVRLAGGYEQFF. Together with reference TRBV5-1 and TRBJ2-1, the CDR3 gives the full variable domain: KAGVTQTPRYLIKTRGQQVTLSCSPISGHRSVSWYQQTPGQGLQFLFEYFSETQRNKGNFPGRFSGRQFSNSRSEMNVSTLELGDSALYLCASSVRLAGGYEQFFGPGTRLTVL.

V gene TRBV7-6 combines with J gene TRBJ1-1; no definite D call. CDR3 length equals 13 residues. Germline loops: CDR1 SGHVS, CDR2 FNYEAQ. Trimming cost V 1 base and J 1 base, with 4 bases left between them. CDR3 DNA sequence: TGTGCCAGCAGCTTAGTGCCGAACACTGAAGCTTTCTTT. This gives the protein CASSLVPNTEAFF.

J is TRBJ2-7 and V is TRBV14; 8 bases are a match to TRBD2. The CDR3 covers 14 residues. With 6 bases clipped from V and 0 bases from J, the junction kept 4 bases outside the gene matches. The V gene's germline CDR1 is SGHDN and CDR2 FVKESK. For the CDR3, the DNA is TGTGCCAGCAGTCGACTAGCGAGCTCCTACGAGCAGTACTTC. Residues: CASSRLASSYEQYF.

This CDR3 is CASSVGRRDNSPLHF. For the CDR3, the DNA is TGTGCCAGCAGCGTAGGCAGGCGCGATAATTCACCCCTCCACTTT. The chain recombines TRBV9 with TRBJ1-6; D gene unclear. Trimming cost V 0 bases and J 5 bases, with 9 bases left between them. Germline V gene data show CDR1 as SGDLS and CDR2 as YYNGEE. The CDR3 consists of 15 residues.

This chain uses TRBV19 with TRBJ2-7; 9 bases agree with TRBD2. Per germline, CDR1 LNHDA and CDR2 SQIVND (reference sequence). The CDR3 extends over 16 amino acids. The V gene end was trimmed by 1 base and the J gene end by 1 base; junction bases not matched to a gene: 5. The CDR3 coding sequence is TGTGCCAGTAGTATAGCAGCTAGCGGGATGTCCTACGAGCAGTACTTC. It specifies CASSIAASGMSYEQYF.

This rearrangement joins TRBV5-1 to TRBJ2-3; TRBD2 matches 7 bases. The CDR3 covers 13 residues. Looked up from germline, CDR1 is SGHRS and CDR2 is YFSETQ. Germline trimming cut 5 bases from V and 6 bases from J; bases unmatched to any gene: 6. CDR3 coding DNA: TGCGCCAGCAGAATCGGTAGCGGGGATACGCAGTATTTT. This codes for CASRIGSGDTQYF.